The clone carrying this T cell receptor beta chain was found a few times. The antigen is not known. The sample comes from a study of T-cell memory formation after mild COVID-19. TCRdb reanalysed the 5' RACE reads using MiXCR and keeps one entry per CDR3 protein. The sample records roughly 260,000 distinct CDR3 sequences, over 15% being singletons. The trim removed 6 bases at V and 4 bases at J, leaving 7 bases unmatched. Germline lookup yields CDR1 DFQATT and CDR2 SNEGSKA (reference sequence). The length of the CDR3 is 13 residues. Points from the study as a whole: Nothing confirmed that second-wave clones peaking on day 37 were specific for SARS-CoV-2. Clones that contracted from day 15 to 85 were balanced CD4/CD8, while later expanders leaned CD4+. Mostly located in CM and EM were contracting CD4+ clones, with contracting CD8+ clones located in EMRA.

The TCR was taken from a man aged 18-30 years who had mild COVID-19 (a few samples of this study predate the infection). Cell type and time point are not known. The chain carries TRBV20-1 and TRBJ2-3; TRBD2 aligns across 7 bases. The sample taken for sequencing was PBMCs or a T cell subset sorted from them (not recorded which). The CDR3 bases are TGCAGTGCGCGGGACTACGTCGCAGATACGCAGTATTTT. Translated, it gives CSARDYVADTQYF.